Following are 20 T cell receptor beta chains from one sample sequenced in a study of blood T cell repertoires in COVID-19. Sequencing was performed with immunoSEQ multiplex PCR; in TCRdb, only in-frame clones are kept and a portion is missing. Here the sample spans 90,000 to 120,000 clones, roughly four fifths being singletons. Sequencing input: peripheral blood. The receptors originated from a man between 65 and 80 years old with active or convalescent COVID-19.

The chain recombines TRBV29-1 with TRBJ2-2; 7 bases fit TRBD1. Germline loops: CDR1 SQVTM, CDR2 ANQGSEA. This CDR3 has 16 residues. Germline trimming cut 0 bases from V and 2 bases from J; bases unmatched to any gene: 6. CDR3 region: CSVEEPGQPNTGELFF. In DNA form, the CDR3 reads TGCAGCGTTGAAGAACCGGGACAGCCCAACACCGGGGAGCTGTTTTTT.

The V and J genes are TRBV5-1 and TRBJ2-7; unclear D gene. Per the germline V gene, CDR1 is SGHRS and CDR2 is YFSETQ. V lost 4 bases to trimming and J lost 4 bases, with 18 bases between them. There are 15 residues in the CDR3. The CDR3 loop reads CASSPNAAPSYEQYF. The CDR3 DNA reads TGCGCCAGCAGCCCCAATGCGGCACCCTCGTACGAGCAGTACTTC.

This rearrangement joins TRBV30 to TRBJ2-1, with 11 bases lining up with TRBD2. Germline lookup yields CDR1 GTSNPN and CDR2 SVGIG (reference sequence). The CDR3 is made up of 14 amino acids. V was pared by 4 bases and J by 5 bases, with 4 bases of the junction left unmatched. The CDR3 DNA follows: TGTGCCTGGAATAGCGGGGGGGCCCACAATGAGCAGTTCTTC. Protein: CAWNSGGAHNEQFF. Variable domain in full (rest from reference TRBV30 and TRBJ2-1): SQTIHQWPATLVQPVGSPLSLECTVEGTSNPNLYWYRQAAGRGLQLLFYSVGIGQISSEVPQNLSASRPQDRQFILSSKKLLLSDSGFYLCAWNSGGAHNEQFFGPGTRLTVL.

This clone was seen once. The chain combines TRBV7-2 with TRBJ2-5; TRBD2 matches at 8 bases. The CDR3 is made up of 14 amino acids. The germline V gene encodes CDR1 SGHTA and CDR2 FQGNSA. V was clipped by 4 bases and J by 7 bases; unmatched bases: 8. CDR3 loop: CASSYWTSSGTQYF. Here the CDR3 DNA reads TGTGCCAGCAGCTACTGGACTAGCTCGGGGACCCAGTACTTC.

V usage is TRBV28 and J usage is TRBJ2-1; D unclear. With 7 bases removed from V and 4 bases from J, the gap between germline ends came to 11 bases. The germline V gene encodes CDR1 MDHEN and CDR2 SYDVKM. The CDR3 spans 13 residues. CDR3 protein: CASKRVSYNEQFF. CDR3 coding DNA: TGTGCCAGCAAGAGAGTCTCTTACAATGAGCAGTTCTTC.

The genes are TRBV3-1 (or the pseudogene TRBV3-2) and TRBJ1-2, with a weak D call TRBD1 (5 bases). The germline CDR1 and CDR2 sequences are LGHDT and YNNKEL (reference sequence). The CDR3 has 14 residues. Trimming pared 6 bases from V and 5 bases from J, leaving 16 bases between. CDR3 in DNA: TGTGCCAGCAGACCTCAGGGAAATAGGTATGGCTACACCTTC. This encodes CASRPQGNRYGYTF.

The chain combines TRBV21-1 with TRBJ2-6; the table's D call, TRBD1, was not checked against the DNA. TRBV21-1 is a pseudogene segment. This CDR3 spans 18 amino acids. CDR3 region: CASSKEDRGTAGANVLTF. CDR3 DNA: TGTGCCAGCAGCAAAGAAGACAGGGGGACAGCTGGGGCCAACGTCCTGACTTTC.

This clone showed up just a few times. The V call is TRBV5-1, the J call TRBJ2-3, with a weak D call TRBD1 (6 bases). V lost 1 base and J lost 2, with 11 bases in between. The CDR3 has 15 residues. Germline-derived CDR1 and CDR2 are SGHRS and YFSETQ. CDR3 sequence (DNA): TGCGCCAGCAGCTTGAATGGACAGACCACAGATACGCAGTATTTT. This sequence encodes CASSLNGQTTDTQYF.

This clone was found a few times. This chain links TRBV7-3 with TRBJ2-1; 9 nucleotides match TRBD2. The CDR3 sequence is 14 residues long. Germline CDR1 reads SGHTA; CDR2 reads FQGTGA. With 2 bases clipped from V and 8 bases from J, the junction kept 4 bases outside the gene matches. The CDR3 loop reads CASSLAGGPYEQFF. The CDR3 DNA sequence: TGTGCCAGCAGCTTAGCGGGAGGGCCGTATGAGCAGTTCTTC.

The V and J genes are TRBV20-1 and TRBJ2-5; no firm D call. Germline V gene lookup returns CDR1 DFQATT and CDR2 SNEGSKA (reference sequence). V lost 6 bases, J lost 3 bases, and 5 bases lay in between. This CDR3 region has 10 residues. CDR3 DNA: TGCAGTGCGCTAAAAGAGACCCAGTACTTC. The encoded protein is CSALKETQYF.

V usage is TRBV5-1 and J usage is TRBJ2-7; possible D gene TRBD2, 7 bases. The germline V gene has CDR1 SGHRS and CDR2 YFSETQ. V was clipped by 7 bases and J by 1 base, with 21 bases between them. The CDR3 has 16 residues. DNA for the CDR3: TGCGCCAGCCACACGGGGGCGGGAGATGGGTCCTACGAGCAGTACTTC. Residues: CASHTGAGDGSYEQYF.

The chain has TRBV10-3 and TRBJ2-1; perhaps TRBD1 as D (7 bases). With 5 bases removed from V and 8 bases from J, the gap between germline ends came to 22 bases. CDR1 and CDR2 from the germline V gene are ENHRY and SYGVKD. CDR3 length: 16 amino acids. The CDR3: CAISKTGRAGSDEQFF. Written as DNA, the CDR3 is TGTGCCATCAGTAAGACAGGGCGAGCGGGCTCCGATGAGCAGTTCTTC.

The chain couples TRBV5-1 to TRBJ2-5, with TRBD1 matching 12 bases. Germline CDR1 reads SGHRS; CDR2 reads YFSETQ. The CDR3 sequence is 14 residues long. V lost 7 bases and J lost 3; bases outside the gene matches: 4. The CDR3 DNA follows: TGCGCCAGCGCGGGACAGGGGGCGGAAGAGACCCAGTACTTC. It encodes CASAGQGAEETQYF.

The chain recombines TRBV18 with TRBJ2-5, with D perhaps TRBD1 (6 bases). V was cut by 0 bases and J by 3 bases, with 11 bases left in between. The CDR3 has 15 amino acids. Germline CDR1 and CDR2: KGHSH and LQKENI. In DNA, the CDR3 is TGTGCCAGCTCACCACCGTCCAGGGGAGAAGAGACCCAGTACTTC. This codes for CASSPPSRGEETQYF.

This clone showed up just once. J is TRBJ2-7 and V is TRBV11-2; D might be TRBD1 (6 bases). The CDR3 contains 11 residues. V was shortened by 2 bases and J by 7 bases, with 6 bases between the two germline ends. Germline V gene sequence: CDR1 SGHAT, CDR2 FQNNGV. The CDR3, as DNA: TGTGCCAGCAGCTTACAGGGGGAGCAGTACTTC. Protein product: CASSLQGEQYF.

The CDR3: CASGPIDSLNTEAFF. The CDR3 DNA follows: TGTGCCAGCGGCCCCATCGACAGCCTGAACACTGAAGCTTTCTTT. V and J are TRBV28 and TRBJ1-1; TRBD1 is a possible D gene (5 bases). Germline CDR1 MDHEN, CDR2 SYDVKM. Between the trimmed V and J ends, which lost 8 bases and 0 bases, there was a span of 16 bases. The CDR3 has 15 residues.

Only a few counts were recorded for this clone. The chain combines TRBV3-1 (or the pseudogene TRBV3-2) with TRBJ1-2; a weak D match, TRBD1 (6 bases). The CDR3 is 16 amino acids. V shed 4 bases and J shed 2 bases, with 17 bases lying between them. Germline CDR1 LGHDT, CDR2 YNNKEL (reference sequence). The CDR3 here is CASSLGGARVNYGYTF. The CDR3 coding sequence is TGTGCCAGCAGCCTTGGGGGGGCGAGGGTGAACTATGGCTACACCTTC.

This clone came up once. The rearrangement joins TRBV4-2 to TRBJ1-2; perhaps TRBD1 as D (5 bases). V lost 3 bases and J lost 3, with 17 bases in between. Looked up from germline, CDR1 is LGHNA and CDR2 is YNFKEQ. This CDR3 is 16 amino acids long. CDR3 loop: CASSHPHIGADYGYTF. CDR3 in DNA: TGTGCCAGCAGCCATCCCCATATAGGGGCGGACTATGGCTACACCTTC.

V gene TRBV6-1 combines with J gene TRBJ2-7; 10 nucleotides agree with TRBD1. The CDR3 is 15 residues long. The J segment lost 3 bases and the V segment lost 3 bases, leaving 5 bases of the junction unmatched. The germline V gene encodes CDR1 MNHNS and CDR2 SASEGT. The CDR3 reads CASSEATGGVYEQYF. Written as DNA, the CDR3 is TGTGCCAGCAGTGAGGCGACAGGGGGCGTCTACGAGCAGTACTTC.

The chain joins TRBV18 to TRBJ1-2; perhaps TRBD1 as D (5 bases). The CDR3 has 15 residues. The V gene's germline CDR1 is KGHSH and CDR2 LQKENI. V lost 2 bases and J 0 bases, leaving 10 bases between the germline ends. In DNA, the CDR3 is TGTGCCAGCTCACCAACCAGGGTTTCTAACTATGGCTACACCTTC. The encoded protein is CASSPTRVSNYGYTF. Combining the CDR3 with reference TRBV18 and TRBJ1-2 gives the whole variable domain NAGVMQNPRHLVRRRGQEARLRCSPMKGHSHVYWYRQLPEEGLKFMVYLQKENIIDESGMPKERFSAEFPKEGPSILRIQQVVRGDSAAYFCASSPTRVSNYGYTFGSGTRLTVV.